The 27 T cell receptor beta chains reported below all come from one sample, sequenced in a study of regulatory T cells in long-lasting Graves disease. Arm-PCR of CDR3 regions with iRepertoire HTBI primers generated TCR beta libraries. TCRdb fed the multiplex PCR reads into MiXCR, producing one record per CDR3 protein. The data contain about 420,000 distinct CDR3 sequences, about a quarter of them singletons. Time point meaning: persistent/refractory GD, antithyroid drugs over 5 years with positive TRAb. There was RNA extracted from PBMCs, and the TCR library was made from it. The sample in question was peripheral blood mononuclear cells (PBMCs), obtained when the disease was refractory, from a patient treated with antithyroid drugs. Receptors originate from a female donor with Graves disease.

The gene calls are TRBV6-1 and TRBJ1-2; D may be TRBD1 (5 bases). CDR1 and CDR2 from the germline V gene are MNHNS and SASEGT. This CDR3 is built from 15 residues. V was shortened by 5 bases and J by 4 bases, with 17 bases between the two germline ends. The CDR3 DNA is TGTGCCAGCAGTCCTGGGGGGGGTGGAGGCTATGGCTACACCTTC. It encodes CASSPGGGGGYGYTF.

This clonotype was seen a handful of times. The chain joins TRBV20-1 to TRBJ2-5, with D possibly matching TRBD2 (5 bases). The CDR3 sequence is 15 residues long. The germline V gene encodes CDR1 DFQATT and CDR2 SNEGSKA (reference sequence). V gave up 0 bases and J gave up 5 bases, with 16 bases separating them. CDR3 sequence (DNA): TGCAGTGCTAGAGAGTGGGGTGGGGTAGCGGAGACCCAGTACTTC. It specifies CSAREWGGVAETQYF.

The CDR3 DNA follows: TGTGCCAGCAGCCCCAGGGTCTATAATTCACCCCTCCACTTT. Translated, it gives CASSPRVYNSPLHF. This sequence joins TRBV7-2 and TRBJ1-6; D possibly corresponds to TRBD1 (5 bases). The V end lost 5 bases, the J end lost 3 bases, and 8 bases lay between the germline ends. The CDR3 has 14 amino acids. Germline V lookup: CDR1 SGHTA, CDR2 FQGNSA.

The chain joins TRBV7-2 to TRBJ2-1; no definite D call. The CDR3 contains 9 residues. Germline V CDR1 and CDR2: SGHTA, FQGNSA. The V and J ends lost 5 bases and 11 bases respectively, with 4 bases between them. DNA for the CDR3: TGTGCCAGCAGCCCACAGCAGTTCTTC. This translates into CASSPQQFF.

This clonotype was observed a handful of times. The V call is TRBV28, the J call TRBJ2-3, with 8 bases matching TRBD1. Germline lookup yields CDR1 MDHEN and CDR2 SYDVKM. The junction had 8 bases not matched to a gene; V was cut back by 5 bases and J by 1 base. CDR3 length equals 16 residues. The CDR3 bases are TGTGCCAGCAGTGCGAGCGGACAGGGAGGCACAGATACGCAGTATTTT. Its protein is CASSASGQGGTDTQYF.

In its sample, this clonotype was seen many times. This chain uses TRBV3-1 with TRBJ2-7; TRBD1 agrees at 8 bases. This CDR3 spans 14 amino acids. Germline-derived CDR1 and CDR2 are LGHDT and YNNKEL (reference sequence). J gave up 3 bases and V 2 bases, and 3 bases lay outside the gene matches. The CDR3: CASSQIDRGYEQYF. CDR3 DNA sequence: TGTGCCAGCAGCCAAATCGACAGGGGCTACGAGCAGTACTTC.

In this sample, this clonotype turned up once. A much larger clone is a single base away; this may be a read error. The rearrangement links TRBV6-1 to TRBJ1-1; 8 bases map to TRBD1. The CDR3 is made up of 13 amino acids. Germline V CDR1 and CDR2: MNHNS, SASEGT. V dropped 5 bases and J dropped 4; count of bases not matched to a gene: 3. CDR3 nucleotides: TGTGCCAGCAGTAGGACAGGGAGCACTGAAGCTTTCTTT. Protein: CASSRTGSTEAFF.

This clonotype showed up just a few times. The chain joins TRBV6-9 to TRBJ2-7, with a weak D call TRBD1 (7 bases). The CDR3 covers 15 residues. V lost 4 bases and J 10 bases, leaving 23 bases between the germline ends. Germline CDR1 MNHGY, CDR2 SVAAGI. CDR3 sequence (DNA): TGTGCCAGCAGTTCCGGGGACAGACTCTCCGGGGGCCAGTACTTC. Protein product: CASSSGDRLSGGQYF.

This clonotype was seen at least ten times. The CDR3 sequence: CASYSTGELFF. DNA of the CDR3: TGTGCCAGCTACAGCACCGGGGAGCTGTTTTTT. The chain uses TRBV18 and TRBJ2-2; the D is unclear. The length of the CDR3 is 11 residues. V was shortened by 7 bases and J by 4 bases, with 4 bases between the two germline ends. Germline V gene lookup returns CDR1 KGHSH and CDR2 LQKENI.

In this sample, this clonotype turned up many times. This chain uses TRBV27 with TRBJ1-2; D gene unclear. Deletions cut 5 bases from V and 4 bases from J, with 11 bases between. The CDR3 sequence is 13 residues long. Germline V CDR1 and CDR2: MNHEY, SMNVEV (reference sequence). This chain's CDR3 is CASSPLGSYGYTF. CDR3 coding DNA: TGTGCCAGCAGTCCTCTGGGGTCCTATGGCTACACCTTC.

The rearrangement uses TRBV6-1 and TRBJ2-7; 8 bases are shared with TRBD1. Germline CDR1 reads MNHNS; CDR2 reads SASEGT. CDR3 size: 14 residues. The V segment lost 6 bases and the J segment 6 bases; nucleotides outside the gene matches: 10. The DNA for the CDR3 is TGTGCCAGCAGGGGCCAGGGGGCGCTAGTCGAGCAGTACTTC. Its protein product is CASRGQGALVEQYF.

This rearrangement joins TRBV5-1 to TRBJ1-1, with 8 bases aligning to TRBD1. V shed 4 bases, J shed 0 bases, and the junction held 2 bases outside the gene matches. Germline loops: CDR1 SGHRS, CDR2 YFSETQ. The CDR3 is 14 residues long. The CDR3 DNA reads TGCGCCAGCAGCCAGGGGGCTGTGAACACTGAAGCTTTCTTT. Protein sequence: CASSQGAVNTEAFF.

This clonotype was observed a few times. This rearrangement joins TRBV19 to TRBJ1-2; tentative D call: TRBD1 (6 bases). Trimming left V 3 bases short and J 1 base short, with 9 bases between. The CDR3 extends over 14 amino acids. Germline lookup yields CDR1 LNHDA and CDR2 SQIVND (reference sequence). The CDR3 protein is CASSIQGINYGYTF. CDR3 nucleotide sequence: TGTGCCAGTAGTATTCAGGGGATTAACTATGGCTACACCTTC.

The rearrangement uses TRBV20-1 and TRBJ2-1, with TRBD2 identical over 8 bases. This CDR3 region has 15 residues. The germline V gene encodes CDR1 DFQATT and CDR2 SNEGSKA (reference sequence). The V segment lost 3 bases and the J segment 3 bases; nucleotides outside the gene matches: 7. The CDR3 loop reads CSASRAGALYNEQFF. The DNA of the CDR3 is TGCAGTGCTAGTCGAGCGGGAGCTCTCTACAATGAGCAGTTCTTC.

This clonotype turned up a few times. The chain uses TRBV30 and TRBJ1-6, with 10 nucleotides matching TRBD1. The length of the CDR3 is 16 residues. The germline gives CDR1 GTSNPN, CDR2 SVGIG (reference sequence). V lost 1 base, J lost 0 bases, and 0 bases stayed unmatched. As DNA, the CDR3 is TGTGCCTGGAGTGGGACAGGGGGCTCCTATAATTCACCCCTCCACTTT. This sequence encodes CAWSGTGGSYNSPLHF.

This clonotype has just a few counts. CDR3 in DNA: TGCAGTGCTAGTTTGGGCAAACAACTAGCCAAAAACATTCAGTACTTC. It yields the protein CSASLGKQLAKNIQYF. V and J are TRBV20-1 and TRBJ2-4; D is unclear. The CDR3 is 16 residues long. Looked up from germline, CDR1 is DFQATT and CDR2 is SNEGSKA (reference sequence). V dropped 3 bases and J dropped 0 bases, with 15 bases sitting between them.

This clonotype was seen at least ten times. The rearrangement joins TRBV11-2 to TRBJ2-7; 8 nucleotides agree with TRBD1. Per the germline V gene, CDR1 is SGHAT and CDR2 is FQNNGV. The CDR3 is 16 residues long. V lost 1 base to trimming and J lost 1 base; unmatched junction nucleotides: 6. The CDR3 here is CASSLGLDRESYEQYF. The CDR3 DNA follows: TGTGCCAGCAGCTTAGGTTTGGACAGGGAGTCCTACGAGCAGTACTTC.

The chain links TRBV2 to TRBJ1-2; 12 positions match TRBD1. V lost 6 bases to trimming and J lost 4 bases; unmatched junction nucleotides: 9. This CDR3 contains 16 residues. Germline V gene data show CDR1 as SNHLY and CDR2 as FYNNEI. The CDR3 sequence: CASRYSGTGGGYGYTF. CDR3 bases: TGTGCCAGCAGGTACTCCGGGACAGGGGGCGGCTATGGCTACACCTTC.

In this sample, this clonotype turned up a few times. This rearrangement joins TRBV30 to TRBJ1-4; tentative D call: TRBD1 (5 bases). Germline CDR1 and CDR2: GTSNPN and SVGIG (reference sequence). The V end was cut by 2 bases, the J end by 1 base, with 11 bases between. This CDR3 contains 15 residues. The CDR3 bases are TGTGCCTGGAGTTTCCCAGGGATAACTAATGAAAAACTGTTTTTT. This codes for CAWSFPGITNEKLFF.

A single count supports this clonotype. The CDR3 spells CASTPGGNLQETQYF. The CDR3 bases are TGTGCCAGTACCCCTGGCGGGAACCTACAAGAGACCCAGTACTTC. This rearrangement joins TRBV28 to TRBJ2-5, with TRBD2 as a possible D gene (6 bases). The CDR3 has 15 amino acids. Germline loops: CDR1 MDHEN, CDR2 SYDVKM. Trimming removed 9 bases at V and 2 bases at J, with 19 bases between.

The chain recombines TRBV28 with TRBJ2-6; D is ambiguous. The CDR3 is 12 amino acids. Trimming took 10 bases from V and 1 from J, leaving 5 bases between them. Looked up from germline, CDR1 is MDHEN and CDR2 is SYDVKM. The CDR3 here is CAIRSGANVLTF. The CDR3 coding sequence is TGTGCCATTAGATCTGGGGCCAACGTCCTGACTTTC.

This clonotype was picked up many times. The chain employs TRBV15 and TRBJ1-2; TRBD1 might be the D (5 bases). CDR1 and CDR2 (germline): LNHNV, YYDKDF (reference sequence). CDR3 length equals 18 residues. Deletions cut 1 base from V and 2 bases from J, with 20 bases between. The chain's CDR3 is CATSRGVMGPGRNYGYTF. In DNA, the CDR3 is TGTGCCACCAGCAGAGGGGTAATGGGACCTGGTCGGAACTATGGCTACACCTTC. Looking up the rest from reference TRBV15 and TRBJ1-2 gives the full variable domain: DAMVIQNPRYQVTQFGKPVTLSCSQTLNHNVMYWYQQKSSQAPKLLFHYYDKDFNNEADTPDNFQSRRPNTSFCFLDIRSPGLGDTAMYLCATSRGVMGPGRNYGYTFGSGTRLTVV.

Comments on this clonotype: A much bigger clone sits one base away, suggesting this may be a read error. The final CDR3 position lacks the conserved phenylalanine or tryptophan, pointing to a likely read error. V and J are TRBV6-5 and TRBJ1-1, with no clear D. Germline V lookup: CDR1 MNHEY, CDR2 SVGAGI. Trimming removed 2 bases from V and 7 bases from J, with 11 bases in between. This CDR3 has 13 amino acids. CDR3 loop: CASSYQDNSEAFS. In nucleotides, the CDR3 is TGTGCCAGCAGTTACCAGGATAATAGTGAAGCTTTCTCT.

This clonotype was counted ten times or more. The V call is TRBV5-6, the J call TRBJ1-2; D unresolved. Germline values: CDR1 SGHDT, CDR2 YYEEEE. V lost 2 bases, J lost 4 bases, and 6 bases lay in between. This CDR3 has 12 residues. The CDR3 DNA sequence: TGTGCCAGCAGCTTATGGCCCTATGGCTACACCTTC. This gives the protein CASSLWPYGYTF.

The gene calls are TRBV7-2 and TRBJ1-2, with TRBD1 matching 9 bases. CDR3 length: 18 residues. The trim removed 0 bases at V and 3 bases at J, leaving 11 bases unmatched. Germline V gives CDR1 SGHTA, CDR2 FQGNSA. CDR3 DNA: TGTGCCAGCAGCTTAGCGCAAGGTGACAGGGGGTATCACTATGGCTACACCTTC. Encoded protein: CASSLAQGDRGYHYGYTF.

About this clonotype: A single base separates this from a much larger clone, so it may be a read error. The DNA for the CDR3 is TGTGCCAGCAACCTCCGGGGGGGACAGGGCTCCGAATACTTC. This translates into CASNLRGGQGSEYF. The rearrangement joins TRBV2 to TRBJ2-7, with D possibly matching TRBD1 (9 bases). This CDR3 comprises 14 residues. The germline V gene encodes CDR1 SNHLY and CDR2 FYNNEI. V was clipped by 7 bases and J by 13 bases, with 26 bases between them.

The chain joins TRBV7-9 to TRBJ2-7; D may be TRBD1 (6 bases). The CDR3 has 14 residues. CDR1 and CDR2 (germline): SEHNR, FQNEAQ (reference sequence). V lost 4 bases and J 1 base, leaving 11 bases between the germline ends. The CDR3 DNA reads as TGTGCCAGCAGCTCCCTCGACAGGTCCTACGAGCAGTACTTC. It encodes CASSSLDRSYEQYF.